This T cell receptor beta chain was sequenced during a study of monozygotic twins with inflammatory bowel disease. One entry per CDR3 protein, without DNA, is what TCRdb gives after re-calling the 5' RACE reads. The sample totals approximately 400,000 distinct CDR3 sequences; its top ten clones hold 2% to 2.5%. Germline CDR1 is SGHTA and CDR2 is FQGNSA. CDR3 length equals 15 residues. The TCR was taken from a human donor with ulcerative colitis or Crohn's disease, or a healthy co-twin of an affected twin (not recorded which). Sequencing was carried out using blood. The chain carries TRBV7-2 and TRBJ2-1. The CDR3 region is CASSLVRSLLHEQFF. Complete variable domain (other parts from reference TRBV7-2 and TRBJ2-1): GAGVSQSPSNKVTEKGKDVELRCDPISGHTALYWYRQSLGQGLEFLIYFQGNSAPDKSGLPSDRFSAERTGGSVSTLTIQRTQQEDSAVYLCASSLVRSLLHEQFFGPGTRLTVL.